This T cell receptor beta chain derives from a study of T cell responses to AZD1222 COVID-19 vaccine. Study-wide points: White British donors predominated, females outnumbered males, and clonal diversity was possibly underestimated. There were vaccine-associated CD4 TCRs across spike, dominant at 160-218 and 743-854. Unmutated variant regions reportedly attract nearly half of all spike-specific TCRs. Spike-specific TCR breadth rose after two AZD1222 doses, and depth rose as well.

Germline lookup yields CDR1 MNHEY and CDR2 SVGAGI. The CDR3 runs 15 residues. V was trimmed by 0 bases and J by 4 bases, leaving 11 bases between them. Sequencing was performed with immunoSEQ multiplex PCR; in TCRdb, only in-frame clones are kept and a portion is missing. The table lists roughly 150,000 clones, around 90% of them singletons, with 1.3% to 1.5% in the top ten. Notes on this clone: Its antigen is as yet unknown.

The chain has TRBV6-5 and TRBJ2-3, with D possibly matching TRBD2 (6 bases). The TCR comes from an adult in good health. The specimen was peripheral blood, collected on day 0 of AZD1222 vaccination. This chain's CDR3 is CASSYSGGVADTQYF. The CDR3 coding sequence is TGTGCCAGCAGTTACTCTGGCGGGGTAGCAGATACGCAGTATTTT.